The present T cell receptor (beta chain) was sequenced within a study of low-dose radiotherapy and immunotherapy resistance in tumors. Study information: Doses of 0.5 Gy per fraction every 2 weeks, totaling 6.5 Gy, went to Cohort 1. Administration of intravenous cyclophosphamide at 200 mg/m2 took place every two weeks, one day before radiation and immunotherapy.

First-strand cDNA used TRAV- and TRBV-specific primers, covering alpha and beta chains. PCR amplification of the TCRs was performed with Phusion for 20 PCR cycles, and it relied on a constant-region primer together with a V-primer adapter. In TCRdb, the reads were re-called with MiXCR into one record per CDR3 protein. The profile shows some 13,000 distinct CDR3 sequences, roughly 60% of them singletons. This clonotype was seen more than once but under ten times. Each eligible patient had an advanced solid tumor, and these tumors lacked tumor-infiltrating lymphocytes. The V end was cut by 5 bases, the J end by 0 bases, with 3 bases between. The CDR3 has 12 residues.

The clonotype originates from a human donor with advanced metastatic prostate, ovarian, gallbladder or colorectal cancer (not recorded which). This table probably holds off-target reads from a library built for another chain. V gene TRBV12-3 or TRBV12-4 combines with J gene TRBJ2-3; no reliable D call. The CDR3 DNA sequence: TGTGCCAGCAGTCCTAGCACAGATACGCAGTATTTT. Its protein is CASSPSTDTQYF.